This T cell receptor beta chain was profiled in a study of OX40 agonist ivuxolimab in advanced cancers. Study at large: At 0.01 to 10 mg/kg, ivuxolimab was administered intravenously to patients every 2 weeks. A diagnosis of hepatocellular carcinoma, melanoma, renal cell or head and neck cancer was present in dose-escalation patients. Patients were around 83% male with ages roughly 23 to 90, mean roughly 64. Notes on the study in general: With doses of 0.1 to 3.0 mg/kg, CD4+ and CD8+ blood T cells had undergone clonal expansion by week 6.

The CDR3 spans 15 residues. CDR1 SSHAT and CDR2 FNYEAQ come from the germline V gene (reference sequence). About this clone: Its cognate antigen is unknown. One end of the junction fails to match germline, which may point to a read error.

Assay: immunoSEQ multiplex PCR; the TCRdb copy retains only in-frame clones and omits some. The sample holds roughly 48,000 clones; 85% are singletons and the top ten take roughly 9.9%. This chain uses TRBV7-7 with TRBJ2-1; possibly TRBD1 for D (6 bases). This specimen was CD4+ or CD8+ T cells sorted from blood, taken in a trial of the OX40 agonist ivuxolimab. The source is an adult with an advanced solid tumor such as melanoma, head and neck, liver or kidney cancer. This CDR3 reads CASSLNREIYNEQFF. The CDR3 DNA follows: TGTGCTAGCAGCTTAAACAGGGAGATATACAATGAGCAGTTCTTC.